The next 21 T cell receptor beta chains were all read from a single sample in a study of PD-L1 blockade in urothelial cancer. Time point here: pretreatment peripheral blood. Sequenced by immunoSEQ multiplex PCR; TCRdb stores in-frame clones only, minus some. The repertoire holds tens of thousands of clones, roughly four fifths seen once, with more than 5% in the top ten. Sequencing used PBMCs, obtained around atezolizumab (anti-PD-L1) treatment. The receptor set was obtained from a man aged 65 to 85 with urothelial cancer.

The chain employs TRBV10-3 and TRBJ2-7; the match to TRBD2 covers 8 bases. With 6 bases clipped from V and 0 bases from J, the junction kept 4 bases outside the gene matches. The CDR3 covers 14 residues. Looked up from germline, CDR1 is ENHRY and CDR2 is SYGVKD. For the CDR3, the DNA is TGTGCCATCAGGACTAGCGAGTACTCCTACGAGCAGTACTTC. As protein: CAIRTSEYSYEQYF.

The chain employs TRBV6-5 and TRBJ1-2, with 8 bases matching TRBD1. The CDR3 contains 15 residues. Germline values: CDR1 MNHEY, CDR2 SVGAGI. Germline trimming cut 4 bases from V and 4 bases from J; bases unmatched to any gene: 8. The CDR3 nucleotides are TGTGCCAGCAGTTCTGGCAGGGGGCCATTCTATGGCTACACCTTC. Translated: CASSSGRGPFYGYTF.

The chain couples TRBV23-1 to TRBJ1-1; D is uncertain. TRBV23-1 carries the ORF label, with uncertain function. V was pared by 2 bases and J by 3 bases, with 16 bases between. The CDR3 extends over 16 amino acids. The CDR3, as DNA: TGCGCCAGCAGTCAACGGGCGGTCCCCGGGGACACTGAAGCTTTCTTT. Translation gives CASSQRAVPGDTEAFF.

The chain recombines TRBV5-4 with TRBJ2-3; perhaps TRBD1 as D (6 bases). Germline V gene data show CDR1 as SGHNT and CDR2 as YYREEE (reference sequence). V dropped 4 bases and J dropped 3 bases, with 9 bases sitting between them. The CDR3 loop spans 13 amino acids. In DNA form, the CDR3 reads TGTGCCAGCAGCACAACAGGGACAGATACGCAGTATTTT. Amino acid sequence: CASSTTGTDTQYF. The complete variable domain, with remaining parts taken from reference TRBV5-4 and TRBJ2-3, reads ETGVTQSPTHLIKTRGQQVTLRCSSQSGHNTVSWYQQALGQGPQFIFQYYREEENGRGNFPPRFSGLQFPNYSSELNVNALELDDSALYLCASSTTGTDTQYFGPGTRLTVL.

V is TRBV5-4 and J is TRBJ1-3; 7 bases agree with TRBD1. The trim removed 4 bases at V and 5 bases at J, leaving 9 bases unmatched. Germline CDR1 is SGHNT and CDR2 is YYREEE (reference sequence). This CDR3 is built from 15 residues. In DNA form, the CDR3 reads TGTGCCAGCAGCAGGGGGGACAGAGAAAGAAACACCATATATTTT. It specifies CASSRGDRERNTIYF.

This chain connects TRBV11-2 to TRBJ2-7; possibly TRBD2 for D (6 bases). CDR3 length equals 15 residues. In germline, CDR1 is SGHAT, CDR2 FQNNGV. Trimming took 5 bases from V and 5 from J, leaving 19 bases between them. The CDR3 loop is CASSSSPPGGDEQYF. CDR3 bases: TGTGCCAGCAGCAGCAGCCCCCCCGGAGGGGACGAGCAGTACTTC.

This rearrangement joins TRBV18 to TRBJ1-1; weak D call: TRBD1 (6 bases). Germline values: CDR1 KGHSH, CDR2 LQKENI. The CDR3 loop spans 15 amino acids. V shed 2 bases and J shed 5 bases, with 15 bases lying between them. CDR3 coding DNA: TGTGCCAGCTCACCAGAGAATGTCAGGGGAACTGAAGCTTTCTTT. Amino acid sequence: CASSPENVRGTEAFF.

The J gene is TRBJ2-7, the V gene TRBV11-3; 10 nucleotides line up with TRBD2. CDR3 length: 12 amino acids. Germline V gene data show CDR1 as SGHNT and CDR2 as YENEEA. The J segment lost 7 bases and the V segment lost 6 bases, leaving 3 bases of the junction unmatched. CDR3 sequence: CASSKTSGEQYF. In DNA, the CDR3 is TGTGCCAGCAGTAAGACTAGCGGGGAGCAGTACTTC. Supplemented by reference TRBV11-3 and TRBJ2-7, the full variable domain reads EAGVVQSPRYKIIEKKQPVAFWCNPISGHNTLYWYLQNLGQGPELLIRYENEEAVDDSQLPKDRFSAERLKGVDSTLKIQPAELGDSAVYLCASSKTSGEQYFGPGTRLTVT.

The V call is TRBV30, the J call TRBJ1-5; TRBD1 matches 7 bases. The CDR3 contains 16 residues. Germline trimming cut 1 base from V and 4 bases from J; bases unmatched to any gene: 10. Germline-derived CDR1 and CDR2 are GTSNPN and SVGIG (reference sequence). The DNA of the CDR3 is TGTGCCTGGAGTGACCCCTGGGACAGTAATAATCAGCCCCAGCATTTT. It encodes CAWSDPWDSNNQPQHF.

The chain employs TRBV10-3 and TRBJ2-3; 11 positions match TRBD2. Germline trimming cut 6 bases from V and 4 bases from J; bases unmatched to any gene: 6. The V gene's germline CDR1 is ENHRY and CDR2 SYGVKD. This CDR3 is built from 15 residues. The CDR3 DNA is TGTGCCATCAGGTCAACTAGCGGGGGTGCAGATACGCAGTATTTT. Translation: CAIRSTSGGADTQYF.

The chain is built from TRBV30 and TRBJ2-7; TRBD1 agrees at 7 bases. This CDR3 region has 13 residues. The V gene's germline CDR1 is GTSNPN and CDR2 SVGIG (reference sequence). V was pared by 4 bases and J by 5 bases, with 8 bases of the junction left unmatched. The CDR3 is CAWKRQGSDEQYF. The CDR3 DNA is TGTGCCTGGAAGAGACAGGGAAGCGACGAGCAGTACTTC.

CDR3 nucleotide sequence: TGTGCCAGCAGCCCCCATAGCACAGATACGCAGTATTTT. Its protein product is CASSPHSTDTQYF. The chain employs TRBV7-2 and TRBJ2-3, with unresolved D. CDR3 length: 13 amino acids. V was pared by 5 bases and J by 0 bases, with 6 bases between. The germline gives CDR1 SGHTA, CDR2 FQGNSA. The complete variable domain, with remaining parts taken from reference TRBV7-2 and TRBJ2-3, reads GAGVSQSPSNKVTEKGKDVELRCDPISGHTALYWYRQSLGQGLEFLIYFQGNSAPDKSGLPSDRFSAERTGGSVSTLTIQRTQQEDSAVYLCASSPHSTDTQYFGPGTRLTVL.

This chain joins TRBV27 and TRBJ2-5; tentative D call: TRBD2 (7 bases). V gave up 5 bases and J gave up 2 bases, with 21 bases separating them. The CDR3 spans 17 residues. Germline CDR1 is MNHEY and CDR2 is SMNVEV (reference sequence). In DNA, the CDR3 is TGTGCCAGCAGTGGGGGGGCAGGGCCCTTAATTCAAGAGACCCAGTACTTC. Protein sequence: CASSGGAGPLIQETQYF.

The chain links TRBV10-1 to TRBJ2-1, with 9 bases identical to TRBD2. V was clipped by 5 bases and J by 4 bases; unmatched bases: 9. CDR1 is WNHNN and CDR2 is SYGVQD in the germline V gene (reference sequence). This CDR3 comprises 16 residues. CDR3 amino acids: CASSTSGTSTYNEQFF. Written as DNA, the CDR3 is TGCGCCAGCAGTACATCCGGGACTAGCACATACAATGAGCAGTTCTTC.

As regards this clone: A much more abundant neighbour one base away suggests this may be a read error. Other DNA sequences in the same sample also yield this CDR3. The V gene is TRBV11-2, the J gene TRBJ2-7, with 11 bases lining up with TRBD2. V was clipped by 3 bases and J by 3 bases; unmatched bases: 1. The CDR3 length is 14 residues. Germline V gene sequence: CDR1 SGHAT, CDR2 FQNNGV. The CDR3 sequence is CASSFGTSGYEQYF. The CDR3 DNA reads as TGTGCCAGCAGCTTCGGGACTAGCGGCTACGAGCAGTACTTC. Combining the CDR3 with reference TRBV11-2 and TRBJ2-7 gives the whole variable domain EAGVAQSPRYKIIEKRQSVAFWCNPISGHATLYWYQQILGQGPKLLIQFQNNGVVDDSQLPKDRFSAERLKGVDSTLKIQPAKLEDSAVYLCASSFGTSGYEQYFGPGTRLTVT.

The rearrangement joins TRBV5-6 to TRBJ2-5, with D perhaps TRBD1 (6 bases). The germline V gene encodes CDR1 SGHDT and CDR2 YYEEEE. The V and J ends lost 10 bases and 5 bases respectively, with 21 bases between them. The CDR3 consists of 14 residues. Written as DNA, the CDR3 is TGTGCCGTCAATGTATGGGGGCGCAGGGAGACCCAGTACTTC. This gives the protein CAVNVWGRRETQYF.

The chain links TRBV13 to TRBJ2-1, with 8 bases matching TRBD1. The V and J ends lost 1 base and 0 bases, in that order; junction bases with no gene match: 8. CDR1 and CDR2 from the germline V gene are PRHDT and FYEKMQ (reference sequence). The CDR3 extends over 18 amino acids. For the CDR3, the DNA is TGTGCCAGCAGCTTAGATAGGGGACAGGCGAGCTCCTACAATGAGCAGTTCTTC. This sequence encodes CASSLDRGQASSYNEQFF. The variable domain in full, completed from reference TRBV13 and TRBJ2-1, reads AAGVIQSPRHLIKEKRETATLKCYPIPRHDTVYWYQQGPGQDPQFLISFYEKMQSDKGSIPDRFSAQQFSDYHSELNMSSLELGDSALYFCASSLDRGQASSYNEQFFGPGTRLTVL.

The chain has TRBV5-1 and TRBJ1-1; 8 nucleotides align to TRBD1. The germline gives CDR1 SGHRS, CDR2 YFSETQ. This CDR3 is 15 amino acids long. Germline trimming cut 3 bases from V and 1 base from J; bases unmatched to any gene: 5. CDR3 coding DNA: TGCGCCAGCAGCTCCTCGACAGGGGCGAACACTGAAGCTTTCTTT. Translated: CASSSSTGANTEAFF.

In this sample, this clone is medium-sized. The rearrangement links TRBV28 to TRBJ2-7; 7 bases line up with TRBD2. The CDR3 totals 14 residues. Trimming cost V 7 bases and J 0 bases; bases outside gene matches: 6. CDR1 and CDR2 (germline): MDHEN, SYDVKM. The CDR3 region is CASTLGLSSYEQYF. In DNA form, the CDR3 reads TGTGCCAGCACCCTGGGACTATCCTCCTACGAGCAGTACTTC.

The rearrangement links TRBV14 to TRBJ1-4, with no clear D. Germline lookup yields CDR1 SGHDN and CDR2 FVKESK. The CDR3 contains 16 residues. Deletions cut 2 bases from V and 8 bases from J, with 18 bases between. DNA of the CDR3: TGTGCCAGCAGCCAAAGTCCGGTGGACCCGGGGGAAAAACTGTTTTTT. This translates into CASSQSPVDPGEKLFF.

The chain couples TRBV9 to TRBJ2-5, with D tentatively TRBD1 (6 bases). The CDR3 loop spans 15 amino acids. V shed 4 bases and J shed 2 bases, with 15 bases lying between them. CDR1 is SGDLS, CDR2 YYNGEE, per germline. CDR3 sequence reads: CASSRRGRQQETQYF. The CDR3 nucleotides read TGTGCCAGCAGCCGTAGGGGGAGACAACAAGAGACCCAGTACTTC.